The 21 T cell receptor beta chains in this list originate from one sample, sequenced in a study of blood T cell repertoires in COVID-19. The repertoire was sequenced with immunoSEQ multiplex PCR; TCRdb's copy has only in-frame clones and lacks some. The sample has roughly 300,000 clones, just over 85% seen once. The sample taken for sequencing was PBMCs or T cells enriched from blood (not recorded which). These receptors were obtained from a man aged 25-45 years who had recovered from COVID-19.

The V and J genes are TRBV4-1 and TRBJ2-1; 10 nucleotides line up with TRBD2. J gave up 9 bases and V 11 bases, and 4 bases lay outside the gene matches. The CDR3 contains 11 residues. CDR1 is MGHRA and CDR2 is YSYEKL in the germline V gene. For the CDR3, the DNA is TGCGCCGTGAGCGGGGGGGGTGAGCAGTTCTTC. It codes for CAVSGGGEQFF.

With regard to this clone: The same CDR3 can be traced to other DNA sequences in this sample. The chain joins TRBV27 to TRBJ2-1, with 8 bases identical to TRBD2. CDR3 length equals 15 residues. With V trimmed by 6 bases and J by 0 bases, 4 bases remained unmatched. Germline loops: CDR1 MNHEY, CDR2 SMNVEV (reference sequence). CDR3 residues: CASSLSGSSYNEQFF. CDR3 in DNA: TGTGCCAGCAGCTTAAGCGGGAGCTCCTACAATGAGCAGTTCTTC.

This rearrangement joins TRBV15 to TRBJ1-2, with D possibly being TRBD1 (6 bases). Per germline, CDR1 LNHNV and CDR2 YYDKDF (reference sequence). The CDR3 is 16 amino acids. V was cut by 0 bases and J by 4 bases, with 15 bases left in between. CDR3 nucleotides: TGTGCCACCAGCAGAGATGGACAGCCCTTTCCCTATGGCTACACCTTC. Protein sequence: CATSRDGQPFPYGYTF.

This chain connects TRBV3-1 (or the pseudogene TRBV3-2) to TRBJ2-2, with D maybe TRBD1 (6 bases). CDR1 and CDR2 from the germline V gene are LGHDT and YNNKEL (reference sequence). The CDR3 covers 14 residues. V lost 6 bases and J lost 3, with 11 bases in between. The CDR3 protein is CASRKQGYTGELFF. In DNA, the CDR3 is TGTGCCAGCAGAAAGCAGGGGTACACCGGGGAGCTGTTTTTT.

This chain connects TRBV19 to TRBJ1-5; D possibly corresponds to TRBD1 (6 bases). Germline loops: CDR1 LNHDA, CDR2 SQIVND (reference sequence). Trimming cost V 0 bases and J 2 bases, with 8 bases left between them. There are 15 residues in the CDR3. The CDR3: CASSIDRGRNQPQHF. In DNA, the CDR3 is TGTGCCAGTAGTATAGACAGGGGTCGCAATCAGCCCCAGCATTTT.

This chain links TRBV28 with TRBJ1-6, with D unclear. The V and J ends lost 6 bases and 1 base respectively, with 10 bases between them. This CDR3 comprises 15 residues. The germline CDR1 and CDR2 sequences are MDHEN and SYDVKM. CDR3: CASSLTGSYNSPLHF. Written as DNA, the CDR3 is TGTGCCAGCAGCTTGACCGGGTCCTATAATTCACCCCTCCACTTT. The complete variable domain, with remaining parts taken from reference TRBV28 and TRBJ1-6, reads DVKVTQSSRYLVKRTGEKVFLECVQDMDHENMFWYRQDPGLGLRLIYFSYDVKMKEKGDIPEGYSVSREKKERFSLILESASTNQTSMYLCASSLTGSYNSPLHFGNGTRLTVT.

The rearrangement links TRBV9 to TRBJ2-2; tentative D call: TRBD1 (6 bases). The CDR3 sequence is 16 residues long. The V gene's germline CDR1 is SGDLS and CDR2 YYNGEE. Trimming stripped 2 bases from V and 4 bases from J, with 15 bases between. The CDR3 loop reads CASSVSAGESTGELFF. In DNA, the CDR3 is TGTGCCAGCAGCGTGTCTGCAGGGGAGAGCACCGGGGAGCTGTTTTTT.

The rearrangement links TRBV14 to TRBJ1-2; unclear D gene. Trimming stripped 2 bases from V and 4 bases from J, with 11 bases between. The CDR3 covers 14 residues. Germline CDR1 SGHDN, CDR2 FVKESK. The CDR3 loop is CASSQRRGGYGYTF. The CDR3 DNA reads as TGTGCCAGCAGCCAACGTCGGGGTGGCTATGGCTACACCTTC.

The chain recombines TRBV18 with TRBJ1-5; 8 bases map to TRBD1. Per the germline V gene, CDR1 is KGHSH and CDR2 is LQKENI. Trimming removed 0 bases from V and 9 bases from J; junction bases left unmatched: 4. The CDR3 runs to 14 residues. CDR3 DNA: TGTGCCAGCTCACCACCGGACAGGGTCGGGCCCCAGCATTTT. It is translated as CASSPPDRVGPQHF. Complete variable domain (other parts from reference TRBV18 and TRBJ1-5): NAGVMQNPRHLVRRRGQEARLRCSPMKGHSHVYWYRQLPEEGLKFMVYLQKENIIDESGMPKERFSAEFPKEGPSILRIQQVVRGDSAAYFCASSPPDRVGPQHFGDGTRLSIL.

The rearrangement joins TRBV19 to TRBJ1-1; a weak D match, TRBD1 (6 bases). Trimming removed 2 bases from V and 9 bases from J, with 13 bases in between. CDR3 size: 13 residues. Germline V gene data show CDR1 as LNHDA and CDR2 as SQIVND (reference sequence). The CDR3 protein is CASSIRGGQKAFF. The CDR3 nucleotides are TGTGCCAGTAGTATAAGGGGGGGACAAAAAGCTTTCTTT.

The chain recombines TRBV3-1 (or the pseudogene TRBV3-2) with TRBJ1-5; possible D gene TRBD1, 6 bases. V was cut by 1 base and J by 2 bases, with 6 bases left in between. Looked up from germline, CDR1 is LGHDT and CDR2 is YNNKEL (reference sequence). CDR3 length: 14 residues. The CDR3, as DNA: TGTGCCAGCAGCCAAGGGACAGGCAATCAGCCCCAGCATTTT. Translation gives CASSQGTGNQPQHF.

This clone was seen only a few times. The J gene is TRBJ1-2, the V gene TRBV6-1; 12 nucleotides match TRBD1. The CDR3 consists of 15 residues. With V trimmed by 0 bases and J by 8 bases, 4 bases remained unmatched. The germline V gene encodes CDR1 MNHNS and CDR2 SASEGT. The CDR3 is CASSEAGQGAGGYTF. The CDR3 DNA follows: TGTGCCAGCAGTGAAGCGGGACAGGGGGCAGGAGGCTACACCTTC.

The chain is built from TRBV5-1 and TRBJ1-2, with D unresolved. The CDR3 runs 14 residues. Germline-derived CDR1 and CDR2 are SGHRS and YFSETQ. V was shortened by 1 base and J by 4 bases, with 11 bases between the two germline ends. The CDR3 DNA reads TGCGCCAGCAGCTTGTCCGGGGAGGGCTATGGCTACACCTTC. This translates into CASSLSGEGYGYTF.

The chain is built from TRBV19 and TRBJ1-5; TRBD1 matches at 7 bases. CDR3 length: 13 amino acids. Trimming took 4 bases from V and 11 from J; bases not matched to a gene: 8. CDR1 LNHDA and CDR2 SQIVND come from the germline V gene (reference sequence). The CDR3 region has the DNA TGTGCCAGTAGTACGGCGGGGACAGTGGCCCAGCATTTT. It is translated as CASSTAGTVAQHF.

This clone was observed once. The rearrangement uses TRBV6-5 and TRBJ1-2; D may be TRBD1 (5 bases). The germline CDR1 and CDR2 sequences are MNHEY and SVGAGI. This CDR3 is 13 amino acids long. The ends were cut back, 6 bases at V and 2 bases at J, with 10 bases in the middle. Written as DNA, the CDR3 is TGTGCCAGCAGGTTGGGGGGGAACTATGGCTACACCTTC. This codes for CASRLGGNYGYTF.

J is TRBJ2-7 and V is TRBV11-2; D is unresolved. The V gene lost 0 bases and the J gene lost 9 bases, with 15 bases spanning the gap. Germline V gene data show CDR1 as SGHAT and CDR2 as FQNNGV. The CDR3 has 14 amino acids. The CDR3 protein is CASSLDYRSYGQYF. CDR3 nucleotides: TGTGCCAGCAGCTTAGATTACCGAAGCTATGGGCAGTACTTC.

The V gene is TRBV30, the J gene TRBJ2-5, with TRBD1 identical over 12 bases. This CDR3 is 14 amino acids long. Germline CDR1 is GTSNPN and CDR2 is SVGIG (reference sequence). Trimming cost V 2 bases and J 5 bases; bases outside gene matches: 3. The CDR3 DNA is TGTGCCTGGAGTAGGGACAGGGGGCGCGAGACCCAGTACTTC. Protein product: CAWSRDRGRETQYF. Using reference TRBV30 and TRBJ2-5 for the parts outside the CDR3, the full variable domain is SQTIHQWPATLVQPVGSPLSLECTVEGTSNPNLYWYRQAAGRGLQLLFYSVGIGQISSEVPQNLSASRPQDRQFILSSKKLLLSDSGFYLCAWSRDRGRETQYFGPGTRLLVL.

This chain links TRBV6-2 or TRBV6-3 with TRBJ2-3; 7 bases map to TRBD2. Looked up from germline, CDR1 is MNHEY and CDR2 is SVGEGT. This CDR3 spans 16 amino acids. The V segment lost 3 bases and the J segment 4 bases; nucleotides outside the gene matches: 10. CDR3 sequence reads: CASSYGPAGEADTQYF. The DNA of the CDR3 is TGTGCCAGCAGTTATGGACCCGCGGGGGAAGCAGATACGCAGTATTTT.

This clone was detected a few times. V gene TRBV28 combines with J gene TRBJ2-2; D is perhaps TRBD1 (7 bases). The V gene's germline CDR1 is MDHEN and CDR2 SYDVKM. The CDR3 has 15 amino acids. Trimming shortened V by 2 bases and J by 3 bases, and 10 bases separated the two germline ends. The chain's CDR3 is CASSLAGGYTGELFF. Here the CDR3 DNA reads TGTGCCAGCAGTTTAGCAGGGGGGTACACCGGGGAGCTGTTTTTT.

The CDR3 loop is CASSLGQGFYNEQFF. In DNA, the CDR3 is TGTGCCAGCAGCTTAGGACAGGGGTTCTACAATGAGCAGTTCTTC. The chain uses TRBV7-9 and TRBJ2-1, with 8 bases matching TRBD1. V shed 1 base, J shed 3 bases, and the junction held 2 bases outside the gene matches. This CDR3 comprises 15 residues. Germline CDR1 and CDR2: SEHNR and FQNEAQ (reference sequence).

This chain connects TRBV7-9 to TRBJ1-1, with D possibly matching TRBD1 (5 bases). The CDR3 sequence is 13 residues long. V lost 7 bases and J 1 base, leaving 10 bases between the germline ends. CDR1 and CDR2 from the germline V gene are SEHNR and FQNEAQ (reference sequence). The CDR3: CASTFTGNTEAFF. The DNA of the CDR3 is TGTGCCAGCACCTTTACAGGGAACACTGAAGCTTTCTTT.